The present entry profiles one TCR beta chain with its context. Survey-level TCR beta sequencing used the immunoSEQ assay. The method was immunoSEQ multiplex PCR; TCRdb's version includes in-frame clones alone and lacks a portion of them. The sample lists 68,000 or so clones, over 85% occurring once. Germline assignment: CDR1 SGHRS and CDR2 YFSETQ. This CDR3 contains 14 residues. The V and J ends lost 3 bases and 8 bases, in that order; junction bases with no gene match: 4. Sequenced input: PBMCs. This sequence joins TRBV5-1 and TRBJ1-6; 8 bases are shared with TRBD1. The source is a man aged 40-55 years with rheumatoid arthritis. The CDR3 region is CASSWGQVDSPLHF. DNA for the CDR3: TGCGCCAGCAGCTGGGGACAGGTCGATTCACCCCTCCACTTT.